This entry lists 7 T cell receptor beta chains sequenced from one sample in a study of T cell responses to AZD1222 COVID-19 vaccine. Generated by immunoSEQ multiplex PCR, the TCRdb table keeps only in-frame clones and is missing some. The sample records 120,000 or so clones, about 93% being singletons. This specimen consisted of peripheral blood, obtained 28 days after the second dose of the MenACWY control vaccine. The receptors stem from an adult who received the MenACWY meningococcal vaccine as a control.

This clone was recorded once. CDR3 sequence (DNA): TGTGCCAGCAGTGAAGGGGGGGGCACAGATACGCAGTATTTT. Protein product: CASSEGGGTDTQYF. This rearrangement joins TRBV25-1 to TRBJ2-3; 7 nucleotides line up with TRBD2. J gave up 1 base and V 2 bases, and 0 bases lay outside the gene matches. This CDR3 has 14 amino acids. Germline loops: CDR1 MGHDK, CDR2 SYGVNS.

Only a few counts were recorded for this clone. CDR3 sequence reads: CASSLVPAYNEQFF. The CDR3 bases are TGTGCCAGCAGCTTAGTTCCAGCCTACAATGAGCAGTTCTTC. The chain couples TRBV7-2 to TRBJ2-1; no definite D call. Germline lookup yields CDR1 SGHTA and CDR2 FQGNSA. Trimming stripped 1 base from V and 2 bases from J, with 6 bases between. This CDR3 is 14 amino acids long.

The chain joins TRBV18 to TRBJ1-4; 11 nucleotides align to TRBD1. J was trimmed by 14 bases and V by 4 bases; bases with no gene match: 12. The germline V gene encodes CDR1 KGHSH and CDR2 LQKENI. This CDR3 region has 15 residues. The CDR3: CASSQGQGALLNLFF. CDR3 DNA sequence: TGTGCCAGCTCACAAGGACAGGGGGCGCTTCTAAATCTGTTTTTT.

This clone was recorded a few times. The rearrangement joins TRBV15 to TRBJ1-2; no clear D gene. CDR1 is LNHNV and CDR2 is YYDKDF in the germline V gene (reference sequence). The V end lost 0 bases, the J end lost 2 bases, and 7 bases lay between the germline ends. The CDR3 consists of 14 residues. CDR3 in amino acids: CATSREAGNYGYTF. The CDR3 DNA sequence: TGTGCCACCAGCAGAGAAGCAGGAAACTATGGCTACACCTTC.

This clone has a single count. The J gene is TRBJ1-4, the V gene TRBV5-4; tentative D call: TRBD1 (6 bases). The CDR3 sequence is 14 residues long. V gave up 5 bases and J gave up 4 bases, with 12 bases separating them. Germline CDR1 reads SGHNT; CDR2 reads YYREEE (reference sequence). The CDR3 spells CASRKQGDNEKLFF. The CDR3 DNA follows: TGTGCCAGCAGGAAACAGGGTGATAATGAAAAACTGTTTTTT.

J is TRBJ2-2 and V is TRBV3-1 (or the pseudogene TRBV3-2); D is perhaps TRBD2 (6 bases). Trimming took off 2 bases at V and 4 bases at J, with 20 bases between the two ends. In germline, CDR1 is LGHDT, CDR2 YNNKEL (reference sequence). The CDR3 is 18 residues long. The CDR3 protein is CASSQTLSGGVFTGELFF. The CDR3 region has the DNA TGTGCCAGCAGCCAAACCCTCTCCGGGGGAGTTTTCACCGGGGAGCTGTTTTTT.

The V and J genes are TRBV3-1 (or the pseudogene TRBV3-2) and TRBJ2-5, with 7 nucleotides matching TRBD1. Trimming at V came to 4 bases and at J to 9 bases, leaving 5 bases not matched to a gene. The germline V gene has CDR1 LGHDT and CDR2 YNNKEL (reference sequence). The CDR3 runs to 12 residues. CDR3 sequence: CASSPGQEAQYF. CDR3 sequence (DNA): TGTGCCAGCAGCCCTGGACAGGAGGCCCAGTACTTC.